This T cell receptor beta chain came from a study of blood T cell repertoires in COVID-19. V dropped 5 bases and J dropped 4 bases, with 14 bases sitting between them. This CDR3 comprises 14 residues. Germline CDR1 PRHDT, CDR2 FYEKMQ (reference sequence). In the source study's methods: How many nucleated cells were present was estimated from reference gene primer amplification. Repertoires were generated with immunoSEQ multiplex PCR, while TCRdb's copy carries only in-frame clones and drops some. Clone size and V and J calls were adopted from that table, with D and trimming inferred from the DNA. The sample shows 200,000 to 250,000 clones, about four fifths of them seen only once.

This TCR came from a man under 40 who had recovered from COVID-19. The chain joins TRBV13 to TRBJ1-1; no clear D. The sequenced material came from peripheral blood. The CDR3 spells CASSPDFGGTEAFF. CDR3 in DNA: TGTGCCAGCAGCCCGGATTTTGGCGGCACTGAAGCTTTCTTT.